A selection of T cell receptor beta chains follows, all from one sample in a study of cytomegalovirus exposure and HLA in healthy donors. Sequenced by immunoSEQ multiplex PCR; TCRdb stores in-frame clones only, minus some. Of about 140,000 clones in the sample, 73% were seen once. The specimen sequenced was PBMCs. These TCRs come from a human donor in good health. Each CDR3 is given with its conserved first and last residue. D genes are given only for firm matches. Clone size is stated in some rows and not others, as once, few, many or a class when expanded.

j_call clone_size d_call v_call cdr3_aa cdr3_nt
TRBJ1-5 - - TRBV4-1 CASSQGGRSNQPQHF TGCGCCAGCAGCCAAGGTGGCCGCAGCAATCAGCCCCAGCATTTT
TRBJ2-1 few - TRBV6-1 CASSEALLGGPPYNEQFF TGTGCCAGCAGTGAAGCGCTTCTGGGGGGGCCCCCCTACAATGAGCAGTTCTTC
TRBJ2-7 - TRBD1 TRBV19 CASSPHGQGTDEQYF TGTGCCAGTAGTCCTCACGGACAGGGTACCGACGAGCAGTACTTC
TRBJ2-7 - - TRBV11-2 CASSPQRSESYEQYF TGTGCCAGCAGCCCCCAGCGTAGCGAGTCCTACGAGCAGTACTTC
TRBJ2-1 - TRBD1 TRBV12-5 CASGLSTGGSYNEQFF TGTGCTAGTGGTTTGTCGACAGGGGGCTCCTACAATGAGCAGTTCTTC
TRBJ2-7 - TRBD2 TRBV7-2 CASSFLTSRLYEQYF TGTGCCAGCAGTTTCCTGACTAGCCGCCTCTACGAGCAGTACTTC
TRBJ2-5 - - TRBV5-6 CASSSTRVLGETQYF TGTGCCAGCAGCTCCACCAGGGTTTTAGGGGAGACCCAGTACTTC
TRBJ1-1 - - TRBV6-6 CASSYWLNTEAFF TGTGCCAGCAGTTACTGGCTGAACACTGAAGCTTTCTTT
TRBJ2-2 few - TRBV18 CASSPVGELFF TGTGCCAGCTCACCCGTCGGGGAGCTGTTTTTT
TRBJ2-1 few - TRBV6-5 CASSPGDEQFF TGTGCCAGCAGTCCCGGGGATGAGCAGTTCTTC
TRBJ1-1 - - TRBV11-3 CASSRQANTEAFF TGTGCCAGCAGCCGTCAGGCTAACACTGAAGCTTTCTTT
TRBJ1-2 - TRBD1 TRBV28 CASSGDRGYGYTF TGTGCCAGCAGTGGTGACAGGGGATACGGCTACACCTTC
TRBJ2-1 few TRBD2 TRBV29-1 CSVFTGLANEQFF TGCAGCGTCTTTACGGGACTAGCAAATGAGCAGTTCTTC
TRBJ1-2 - - TRBV14 CASSQGGVGINYGYTF TGTGCCAGCAGCCAAGGGGGCGTCGGAATTAACTATGGCTACACCTTC
TRBJ2-7 - - TRBV7-2 CASSLGDEQYF TGTGCCAGCAGCTTAGGAGACGAGCAGTACTTC
TRBJ2-7 - - TRBV6-1 CASSGEVAGSPYEQYF TGTGCCAGCAGTGGAGAGGTGGCGGGGTCCCCCTACGAGCAGTACTTC
TRBJ2-1 - - TRBV7-9 CASSSAANEQFF TGTGCCAGCAGTTCTGCGGCTAATGAGCAGTTCTTC
TRBJ2-7 few - TRBV5-1 CASSLQGAYEQYF TGCGCCAGCAGCTTACAGGGAGCTTACGAGCAGTACTTC
TRBJ2-3 - - TRBV7-9 CASRGGATAHTQYF TGTGCCAGCAGGGGCGGGGCCACCGCGCATACGCAGTATTTT
TRBJ1-5 - - TRBV11-2 CASSLSDFASQPQHF TGTGCCAGCAGCTTATCGGACTTCGCTAGTCAGCCCCAGCATTTT
TRBJ2-5 - TRBD2 TRBV7-2 CASSHTSGGAIETQYF TGTGCCAGCAGCCACACTAGCGGGGGGGCCATCGAGACCCAGTACTTC
TRBJ1-1 - - TRBV7-3 CASSSGQSTEAFF TGTGCCAGCAGCTCCGGACAGAGCACTGAAGCTTTCTTT
TRBJ1-2 - TRBD1 TRBV6-5 CASRMTGPLNYGYTF TGTGCCAGCAGAATGACAGGGCCTCTAAACTATGGCTACACCTTC
TRBJ2-1 - TRBD1 TRBV27 CATSGTADSYNEQFF TGTGCCACCTCCGGGACAGCCGATTCCTACAATGAGCAGTTCTTC
TRBJ2-5 - - TRBV30 CAWTRQETQYF TGTGCCTGGACGAGACAAGAGACCCAGTACTTC
TRBJ2-1 - - TRBV5-1 CASSGGGSGNEQFF TGCGCCAGCTCTGGGGGCGGGAGTGGCAATGAGCAGTTCTTC
TRBJ2-7 - - TRBV6-6 CASSSPPGKQYF TGTGCCAGCAGTTCGCCTCCCGGTAAGCAGTACTTC
TRBJ2-1 - TRBD2 TRBV7-6 CASSTKRDWSYNEQFF TGTGCCAGCAGCACTAAGCGGGATTGGTCCTACAATGAGCAGTTCTTC
TRBJ2-3 - - TRBV13 CASSFRSSTDTQYF TGTGCCAGCAGCTTTCGTAGCAGCACAGATACGCAGTATTTT
TRBJ2-2 once - TRBV7-6 CASSNGHTGELFF TGTGCCAGCAGTAATGGACATACCGGGGAGCTGTTTTTT
TRBJ2-3 - TRBD2 TRBV9 CASSVNRGDLTSGRRIDTQYF TGTGCCAGCAGCGTAAACAGGGGGGATCTGACTAGCGGGAGAAGAATAGATACGCAGTATTTT